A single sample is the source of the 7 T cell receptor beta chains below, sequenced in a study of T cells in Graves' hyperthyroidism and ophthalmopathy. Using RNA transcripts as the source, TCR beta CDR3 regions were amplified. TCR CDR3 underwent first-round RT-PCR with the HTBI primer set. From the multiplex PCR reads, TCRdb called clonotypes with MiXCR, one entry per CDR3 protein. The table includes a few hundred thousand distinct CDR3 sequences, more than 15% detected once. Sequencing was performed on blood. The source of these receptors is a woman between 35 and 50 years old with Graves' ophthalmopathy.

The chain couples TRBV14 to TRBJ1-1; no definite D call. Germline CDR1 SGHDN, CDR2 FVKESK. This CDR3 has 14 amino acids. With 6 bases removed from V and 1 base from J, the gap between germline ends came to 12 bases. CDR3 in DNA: TGTGCCAGCAGTTTCTTTCGGGGGAACACTGAAGCTTTCTTT. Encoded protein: CASSFFRGNTEAFF.

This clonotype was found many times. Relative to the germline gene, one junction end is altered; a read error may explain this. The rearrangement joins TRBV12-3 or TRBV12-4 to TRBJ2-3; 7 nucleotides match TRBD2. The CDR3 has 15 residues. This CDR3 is CASSLTGGRTDTQYF. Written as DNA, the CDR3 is TGCGCCAGCAGCTTGACGGGAGGCCGCACAGATACGCAGTATTTT.

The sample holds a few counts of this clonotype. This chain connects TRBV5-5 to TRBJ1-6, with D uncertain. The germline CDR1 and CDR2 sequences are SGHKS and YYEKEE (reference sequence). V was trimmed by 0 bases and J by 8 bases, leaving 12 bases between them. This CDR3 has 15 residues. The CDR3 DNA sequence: TGTGCCAGCAGCTTGGGTCCCGGGCGAGATTCACCCCTCCACTTT. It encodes CASSLGPGRDSPLHF. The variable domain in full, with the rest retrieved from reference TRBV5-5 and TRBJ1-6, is DAGVTQSPTHLIKTRGQQVTLRCSPISGHKSVSWYQQVLGQGPQFIFQYYEKEERGRGNFPDRFSARQFPNYSSELNVNALLLGDSALYLCASSLGPGRDSPLHFGNGTRLTVT.

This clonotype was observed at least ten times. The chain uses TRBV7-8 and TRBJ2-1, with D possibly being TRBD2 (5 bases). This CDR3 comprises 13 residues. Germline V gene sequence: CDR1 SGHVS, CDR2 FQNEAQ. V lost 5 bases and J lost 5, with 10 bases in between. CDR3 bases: TGTGCCAGCAGCGTCAGCGGTCACAATGAGCAGTTCTTC. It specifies CASSVSGHNEQFF. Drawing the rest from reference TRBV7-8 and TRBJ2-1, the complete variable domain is GAGVSQSPRYKVAKRGQDVALRCDPISGHVSLFWYQQALGQGPEFLTYFQNEAQLDKSGLPSDRFFAERPEGSVSTLKIQRTQQEDSAVYLCASSVSGHNEQFFGPGTRLTVL.

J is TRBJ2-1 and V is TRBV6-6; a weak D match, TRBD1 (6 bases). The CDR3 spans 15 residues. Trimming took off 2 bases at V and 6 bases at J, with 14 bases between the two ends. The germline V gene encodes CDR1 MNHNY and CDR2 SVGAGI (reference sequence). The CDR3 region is CASSYDRTLTNEQFF. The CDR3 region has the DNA TGTGCCAGCAGTTACGACAGGACCTTGACCAATGAGCAGTTCTTC.

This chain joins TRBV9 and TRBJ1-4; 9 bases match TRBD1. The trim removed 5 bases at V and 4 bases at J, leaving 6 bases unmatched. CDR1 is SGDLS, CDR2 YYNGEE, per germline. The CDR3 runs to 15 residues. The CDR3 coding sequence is TGTGCCAGCAGTTGGACAGGGGCTTTTAATGAAAAACTGTTTTTT. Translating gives CASSWTGAFNEKLFF.

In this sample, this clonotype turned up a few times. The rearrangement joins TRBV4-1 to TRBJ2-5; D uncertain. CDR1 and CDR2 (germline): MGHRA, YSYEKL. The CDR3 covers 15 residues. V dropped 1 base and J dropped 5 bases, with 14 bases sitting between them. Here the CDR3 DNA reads TGCGCCAGCAGCCAAGGACACGGCCCCCGGGAGACCCAGTACTTC. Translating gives CASSQGHGPRETQYF.